Described below is a single TCR beta chain sequence and its context. Antigen specificity is unknown. TCRdb independently ran MiXCR on the reads; one entry per CDR3 protein. The table shows about 230,000 distinct CDR3 sequences, with 20% to 25% occurring only once. The sample comes from a study of T cell repertoires in cytomegalovirus infection. On the study more broadly: CMV infection together with matching HLA type was indicated by public TCR beta signatures.

CDR1 and CDR2 from the germline V gene are LNHDA and SQIVND (reference sequence). This CDR3 spans 15 amino acids. Deletions cut 5 bases from V and 1 base from J, with 14 bases between. Whole-study findings and limits: Frequencies of public TCR beta families were cumulated, and this identified carriers of CMV plus the relevant HLA.

This sequence was found in a human donor in good health (CMV status not recorded). Some clones in this sample may be carry-over from other donors' samples. Specimen: CD8+ T cells from PBMCs. This chain joins TRBV19 and TRBJ1-1; D possibly corresponds to TRBD1 (6 bases). The CDR3 bases are TGTGCCAGTAGTCCGGGACATCCAACGAACACTGAAGCTTTCTTT. Protein product: CASSPGHPTNTEAFF.